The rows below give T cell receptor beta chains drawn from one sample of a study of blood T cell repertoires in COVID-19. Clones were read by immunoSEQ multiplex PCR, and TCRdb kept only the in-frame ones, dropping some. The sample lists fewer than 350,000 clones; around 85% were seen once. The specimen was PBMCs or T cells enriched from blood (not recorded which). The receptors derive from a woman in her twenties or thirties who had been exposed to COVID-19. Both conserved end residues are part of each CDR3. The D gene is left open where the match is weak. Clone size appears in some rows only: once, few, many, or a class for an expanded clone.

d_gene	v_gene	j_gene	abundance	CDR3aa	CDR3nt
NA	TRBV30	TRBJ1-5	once	CAWSVKPELPQHF	TGTGCCTGGAGTGTAAAGCCTGAGCTGCCCCAGCATTTT
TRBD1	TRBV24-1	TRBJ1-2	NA	CATSDPGTGGYGYTF	TGTGCCACCAGTGATCCCGGGACAGGAGGCTATGGCTACACCTTC
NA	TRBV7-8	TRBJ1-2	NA	CASSLARTPYGYTF	TGTGCCAGCAGCTTAGCGCGGACTCCCTATGGCTACACCTTC
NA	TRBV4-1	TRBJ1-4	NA	CASSQEEATNEKLFF	TGCGCCAGCAGCCAGGAGGAGGCAACTAATGAAAAACTGTTTTTT
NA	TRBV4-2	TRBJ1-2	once	CASSQVPEANYGYTF	TGTGCCAGCAGCCAAGTCCCGGAGGCTAACTATGGCTACACCTTC
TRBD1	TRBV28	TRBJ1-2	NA	CASSLTAPGQGPSWGYTF	TGTGCCAGCAGCTTAACTGCCCCGGGACAGGGACCAAGTTGGGGCTACACCTTC
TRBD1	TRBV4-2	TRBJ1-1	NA	CASSQPRTGQNTEAFF	TGTGCCAGCAGCCAACCCCGGACAGGGCAGAACACTGAAGCTTTCTTT
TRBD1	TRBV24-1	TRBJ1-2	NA	CATSDSGQGGRGYTF	TGTGCCACCAGTGATTCGGGACAGGGAGGCCGAGGCTACACCTTC
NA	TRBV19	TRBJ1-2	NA	CASSISGDGYTF	TGTGCCAGTAGTATTTCAGGGGATGGCTACACCTTC
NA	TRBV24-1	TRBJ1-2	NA	CATSGDSLFRGYTF	TGTGCCACCAGCGGTGACAGTCTGTTCAGAGGCTACACCTTC
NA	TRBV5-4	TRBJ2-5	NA	CASSSEVYLAEETQYF	TGTGCCAGCAGCTCTGAGGTCTATCTGGCGGAAGAGACCCAGTACTTC
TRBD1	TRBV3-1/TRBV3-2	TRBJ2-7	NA	CASSQQGTGVKHEQYF	TGTGCCAGCAGCCAACAGGGGACAGGGGTAAAACACGAGCAGTACTTC
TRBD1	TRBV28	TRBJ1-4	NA	CASSPWTGGEEKLFF	TGTGCCAGCAGTCCTTGGACAGGGGGCGAAGAAAAACTGTTTTTT
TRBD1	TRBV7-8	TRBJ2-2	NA	CASTSPPDRADTGELFF	TGTGCCAGCACTTCCCCCCCGGACAGGGCTGACACCGGGGAGCTGTTTTTT
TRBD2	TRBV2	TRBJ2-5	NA	CASSEWTSGRTQYF	TGTGCCAGCAGTGAATGGACTAGCGGGAGGACCCAGTACTTC
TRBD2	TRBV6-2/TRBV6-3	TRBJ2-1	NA	CASSYSPSGSGNEQFF	TGTGCCAGCAGTTACTCCCCTAGCGGGAGTGGGAATGAGCAGTTCTTC
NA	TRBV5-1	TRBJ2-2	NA	CASSFGTGELFF	TGCGCCAGCAGCTTCGGGACCGGGGAGCTGTTTTTT
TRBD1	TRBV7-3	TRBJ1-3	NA	CASSRSDRASGNTIYF	TGTGCCAGCAGCCGTTCAGACAGGGCCTCTGGAAACACCATATATTTT
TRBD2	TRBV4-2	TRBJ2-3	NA	CASSLGLAGSSTDTQYF	TGTGCCAGCAGCTTGGGACTAGCGGGCTCTAGCACAGATACGCAGTATTTT
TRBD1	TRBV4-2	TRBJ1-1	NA	CASRPSGTANTEAFF	TGTGCCTCCCGGCCCTCAGGGACAGCTAACACTGAAGCTTTCTTT
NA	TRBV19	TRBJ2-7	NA	CASSSRYGTLYEQYF	TGTGCCAGTAGTAGCCGCTACGGGACATTATACGAGCAGTACTTC
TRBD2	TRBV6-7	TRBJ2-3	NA	CASSWKPGLAANPDTQYF	TGTGCCAGCAGTTGGAAACCGGGACTAGCGGCCAACCCAGATACGCAGTATTTT
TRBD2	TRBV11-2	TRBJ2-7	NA	CASSLELAGGLEQYF	TGTGCCAGCAGCTTAGAACTAGCGGGGGGGCTCGAGCAGTACTTC
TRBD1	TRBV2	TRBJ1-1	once	CASTEDTGGDTEAFF	TGTGCCAGCACAGAAGATACAGGGGGAGACACTGAAGCTTTCTTT
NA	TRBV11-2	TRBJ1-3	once	CASSMDRRAGNTIYF	TGTGCCAGCAGCATGGACAGAAGGGCTGGAAACACCATATATTTT
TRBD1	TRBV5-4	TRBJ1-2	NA	CASSSAPGQGNYGYTF	TGTGCCAGCAGCTCAGCCCCGGGACAGGGGAACTATGGCTACACCTTC
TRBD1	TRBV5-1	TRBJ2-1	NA	CASSVVQGADEQFF	TGCGCCAGCAGCGTAGTCCAGGGGGCGGATGAGCAGTTCTTC
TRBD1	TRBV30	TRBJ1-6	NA	CAWSTAGQGKSPLHF	TGTGCCTGGAGCACCGCGGGACAGGGAAAGTCACCCCTCCACTTT
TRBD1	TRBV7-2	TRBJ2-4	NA	CASSLRDRDIQYF	TGTGCCAGCAGCCTCCGGGACAGGGACATTCAGTACTTC